This T cell receptor beta chain comes out of a study of response to subunit inactivated influenza vaccine (dated by TCRdb to about 2018). Notes on the research overall: To follow how T cells responded to a trivalent subunit inactivated influenza vaccine, the researchers relied on deep quantitative profiling of the T cell receptor repertoire.

Preparation of the library involved RT-PCR. TCRdb lists the instrument as Illumina HiSeq 2500. TCRdb trimmed the raw reads at Q25, called clones with MiXCR and kept productive beta chains. Rows merge per CDR3 protein into single entries with the most common DNA and genes. This sample comprises hundreds of thousands of distinct CDR3 sequences, about 12% of them detected only once. The ten largest make up roughly 10% of the sample. Points the paper makes about the study in general: The authors suggested that each seasonal influenza vaccination may recruit only a limited number of new T cells.

This clonotype was counted between two and nine times. The target of this receptor is not known. No much larger clone is present one base from it, and per-base qualities are unavailable. According to the germline V gene, CDR1 reads LGHNA and CDR2 reads YSLEER. At the junction V is shortened by 2 bases and J by 2 bases; bases outside the gene matches: 5. Counted from cysteine to phenylalanine, this CDR3 has 15 amino acids. CDR3 DNA only is kept here, 45 bases in frame from base 1. Here the chain combines TRBV4-3 and TRBJ2-7; 8 central nucleotides agree with TRBD1. The specimen comprised PBMCs from blood, sampled on the day of vaccination. The sequence was obtained from a man in his fifties or sixties who received an inactivated influenza vaccine. Donor details come from another sample of the same person, matched by shared clones. The CDR3 sequence is CASSQTTGGTYEQYF. The base sequence is TGCGCCAGCAGCCAAACCACAGGGGGGACCTACGAGCAGTACTTC.